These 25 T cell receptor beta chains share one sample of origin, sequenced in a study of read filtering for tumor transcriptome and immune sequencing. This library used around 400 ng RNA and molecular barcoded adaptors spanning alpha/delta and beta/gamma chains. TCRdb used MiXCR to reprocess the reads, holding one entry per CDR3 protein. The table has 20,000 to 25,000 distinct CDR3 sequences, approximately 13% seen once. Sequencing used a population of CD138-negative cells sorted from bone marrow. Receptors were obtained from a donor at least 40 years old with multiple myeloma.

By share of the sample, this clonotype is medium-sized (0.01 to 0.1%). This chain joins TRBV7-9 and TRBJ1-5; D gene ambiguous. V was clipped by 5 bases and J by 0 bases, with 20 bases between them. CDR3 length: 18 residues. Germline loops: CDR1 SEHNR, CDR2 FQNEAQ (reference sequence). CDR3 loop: CASSLDGQGLYSNQPQHF. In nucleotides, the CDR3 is TGTGCCAGCAGCCTTGATGGCCAAGGCCTTTATAGCAATCAGCCCCAGCATTTT.

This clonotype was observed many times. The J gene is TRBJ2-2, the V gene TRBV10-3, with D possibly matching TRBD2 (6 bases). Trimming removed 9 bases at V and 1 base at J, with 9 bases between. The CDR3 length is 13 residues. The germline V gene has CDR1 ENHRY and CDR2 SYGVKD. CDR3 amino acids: CAIGTGNTGELFF. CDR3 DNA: TGTGCCATTGGGACTGGGAACACCGGGGAGCTGTTTTTT.

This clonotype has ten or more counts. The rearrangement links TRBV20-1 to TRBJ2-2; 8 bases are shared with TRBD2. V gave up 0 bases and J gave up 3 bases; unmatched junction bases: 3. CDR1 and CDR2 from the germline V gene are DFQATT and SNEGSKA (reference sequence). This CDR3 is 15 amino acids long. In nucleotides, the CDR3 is TGCAGTGCTAGAGATGACGGGAGGGACACCGGGGAGCTGTTTTTT. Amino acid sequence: CSARDDGRDTGELFF.

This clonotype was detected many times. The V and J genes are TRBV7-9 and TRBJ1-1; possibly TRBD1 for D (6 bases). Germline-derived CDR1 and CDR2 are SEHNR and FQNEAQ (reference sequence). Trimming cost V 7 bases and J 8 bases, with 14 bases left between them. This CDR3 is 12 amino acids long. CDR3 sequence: CASNGGGNEAFF. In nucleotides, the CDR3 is TGTGCCAGCAACGGAGGGGGTAACGAAGCTTTCTTT.

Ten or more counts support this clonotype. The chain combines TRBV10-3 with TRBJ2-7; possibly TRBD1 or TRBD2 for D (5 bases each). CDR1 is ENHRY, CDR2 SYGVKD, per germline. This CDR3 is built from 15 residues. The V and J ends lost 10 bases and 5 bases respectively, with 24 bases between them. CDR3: CATQAARARVDEQYF. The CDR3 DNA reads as TGTGCCACCCAAGCCGCGAGGGCCAGGGTAGACGAGCAGTACTTC.

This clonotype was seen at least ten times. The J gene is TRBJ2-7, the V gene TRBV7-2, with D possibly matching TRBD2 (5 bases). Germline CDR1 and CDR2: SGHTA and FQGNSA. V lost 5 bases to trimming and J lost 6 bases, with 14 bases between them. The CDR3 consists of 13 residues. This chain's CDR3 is CASSPGYQAEQYF. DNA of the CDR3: TGTGCCAGCAGCCCGGGGTATCAGGCCGAGCAGTACTTC. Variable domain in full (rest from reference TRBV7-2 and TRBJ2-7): GAGVSQSPSNKVTEKGKDVELRCDPISGHTALYWYRQSLGQGLEFLIYFQGNSAPDKSGLPSDRFSAERTGGSVSTLTIQRTQQEDSAVYLCASSPGYQAEQYFGPGTRLTVT.

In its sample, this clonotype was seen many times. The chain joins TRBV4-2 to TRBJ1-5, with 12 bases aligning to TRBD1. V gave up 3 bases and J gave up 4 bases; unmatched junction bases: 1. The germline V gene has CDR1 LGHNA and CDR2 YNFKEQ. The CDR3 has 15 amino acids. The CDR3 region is CASSQGQGANQPQHF. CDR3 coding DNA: TGTGCCAGCAGCCAGGGACAGGGGGCAAATCAGCCCCAGCATTTT.

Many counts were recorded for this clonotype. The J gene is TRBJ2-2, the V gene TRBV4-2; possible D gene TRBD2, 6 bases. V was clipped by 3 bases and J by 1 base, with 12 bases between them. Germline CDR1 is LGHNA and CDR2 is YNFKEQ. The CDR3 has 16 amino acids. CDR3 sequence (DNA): TGTGCCAGCAGCCAGGAAGCGGGCCGGAACACCGGGGAGCTGTTTTTT. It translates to CASSQEAGRNTGELFF.

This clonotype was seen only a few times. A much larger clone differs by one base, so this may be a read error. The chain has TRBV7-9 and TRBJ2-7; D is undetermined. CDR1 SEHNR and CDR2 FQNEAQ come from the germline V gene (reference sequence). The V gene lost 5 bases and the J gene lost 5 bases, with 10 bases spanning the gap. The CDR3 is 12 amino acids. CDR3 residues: CASSRGPNEQYF. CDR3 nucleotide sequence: TGTGCCAGCAGCCGCGGACCGAACGAGCAGTACTTC. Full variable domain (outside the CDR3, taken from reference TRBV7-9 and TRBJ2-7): DTGVSQNPRHKITKRGQNVTFRCDPISEHNRLYWYRQTLGQGPEFLTYFQNEAQLEKSRLLSDRFSAERPKGSFSTLEIQRTEQGDSAMYLCASSRGPNEQYFGPGTRLTVT.

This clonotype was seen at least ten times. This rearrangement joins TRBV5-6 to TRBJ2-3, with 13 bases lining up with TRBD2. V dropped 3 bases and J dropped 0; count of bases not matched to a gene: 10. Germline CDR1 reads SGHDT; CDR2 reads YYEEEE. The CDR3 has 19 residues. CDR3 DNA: TGTGCCAGCAGCTCTGGACTAGCGGGAGTACCCTTGAGCACAGATACGCAGTATTTT. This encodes CASSSGLAGVPLSTDTQYF.

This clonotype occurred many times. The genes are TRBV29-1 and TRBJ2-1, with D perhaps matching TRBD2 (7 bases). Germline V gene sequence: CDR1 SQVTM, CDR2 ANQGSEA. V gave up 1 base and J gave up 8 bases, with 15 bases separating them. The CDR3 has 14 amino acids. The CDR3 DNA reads TGCAGCGTTGAAGTCCCCCGGGGGGCCTATGAGCAGTTCTTC. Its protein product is CSVEVPRGAYEQFF.

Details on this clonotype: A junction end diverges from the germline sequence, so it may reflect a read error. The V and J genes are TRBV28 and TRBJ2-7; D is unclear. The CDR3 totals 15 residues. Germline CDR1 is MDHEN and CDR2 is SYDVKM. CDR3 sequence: CASNLYGRNSYEQYF. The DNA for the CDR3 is TGTGCCAGCAATTTATATGGGCGGAACTCCTACGAGCAGTACTTC.

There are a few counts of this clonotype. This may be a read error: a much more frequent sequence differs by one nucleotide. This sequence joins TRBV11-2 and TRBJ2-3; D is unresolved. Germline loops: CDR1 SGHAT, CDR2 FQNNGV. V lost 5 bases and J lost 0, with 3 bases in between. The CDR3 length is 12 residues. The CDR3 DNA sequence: TGTGCCAGCAGCCTTAGCACAGATACGCAGTATTTT. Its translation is CASSLSTDTQYF.

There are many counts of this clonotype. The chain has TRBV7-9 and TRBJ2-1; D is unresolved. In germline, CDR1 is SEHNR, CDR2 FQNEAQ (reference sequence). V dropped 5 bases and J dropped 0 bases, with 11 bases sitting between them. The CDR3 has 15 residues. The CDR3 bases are TGTGCCAGCAGCACCCCGACTTCCTCCTACAATGAGCAGTTCTTC. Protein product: CASSTPTSSYNEQFF.

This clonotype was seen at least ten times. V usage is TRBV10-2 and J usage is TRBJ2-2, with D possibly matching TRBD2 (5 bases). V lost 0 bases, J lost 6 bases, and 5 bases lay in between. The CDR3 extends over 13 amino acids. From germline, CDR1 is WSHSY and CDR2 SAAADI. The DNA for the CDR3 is TGCGCCAGCAGTGAGTCTAGCGCCGGGGAGCTGTTTTTT. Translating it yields CASSESSAGELFF.

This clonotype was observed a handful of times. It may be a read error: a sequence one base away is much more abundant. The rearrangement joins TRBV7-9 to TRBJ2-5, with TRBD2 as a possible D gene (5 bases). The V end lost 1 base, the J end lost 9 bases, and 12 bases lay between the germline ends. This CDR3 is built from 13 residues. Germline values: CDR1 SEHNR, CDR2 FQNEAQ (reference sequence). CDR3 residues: CASSLDIEEAQYF. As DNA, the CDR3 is TGTGCCAGCAGCTTAGATATCGAGGAGGCCCAGTACTTC.

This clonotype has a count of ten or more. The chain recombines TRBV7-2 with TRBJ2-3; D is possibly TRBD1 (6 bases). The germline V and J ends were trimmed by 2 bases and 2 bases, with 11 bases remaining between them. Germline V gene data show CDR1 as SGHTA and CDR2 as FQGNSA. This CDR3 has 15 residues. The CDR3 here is CASSLMGHTTDTQYF. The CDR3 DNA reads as TGTGCCAGCAGCTTAATGGGACACACCACAGATACGCAGTATTTT.

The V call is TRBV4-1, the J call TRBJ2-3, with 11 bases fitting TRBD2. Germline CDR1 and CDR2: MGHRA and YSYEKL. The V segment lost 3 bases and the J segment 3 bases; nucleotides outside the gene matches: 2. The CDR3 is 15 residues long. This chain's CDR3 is CASSHRLAGTDTQYF. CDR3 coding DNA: TGCGCCAGCAGCCATAGACTAGCGGGAACAGATACGCAGTATTTT.

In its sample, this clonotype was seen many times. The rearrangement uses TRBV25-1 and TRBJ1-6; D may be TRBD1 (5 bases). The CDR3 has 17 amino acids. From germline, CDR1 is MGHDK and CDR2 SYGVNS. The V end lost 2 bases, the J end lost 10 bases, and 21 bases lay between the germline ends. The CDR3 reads CASSEPVIGLRDSPLHF. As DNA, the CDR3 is TGTGCCAGCAGTGAACCAGTAATCGGTCTGAGGGACTCACCCCTCCACTTT.

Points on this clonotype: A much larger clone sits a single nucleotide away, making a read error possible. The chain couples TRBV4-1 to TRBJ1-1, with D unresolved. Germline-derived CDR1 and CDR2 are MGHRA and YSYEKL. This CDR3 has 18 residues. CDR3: CAGSQAPSKKGSGTEAFF. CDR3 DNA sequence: TGCGCCGGCAGCCAAGCCCCATCCAAAAAGGGCTCGGGAACTGAAGCTTTCTTT.

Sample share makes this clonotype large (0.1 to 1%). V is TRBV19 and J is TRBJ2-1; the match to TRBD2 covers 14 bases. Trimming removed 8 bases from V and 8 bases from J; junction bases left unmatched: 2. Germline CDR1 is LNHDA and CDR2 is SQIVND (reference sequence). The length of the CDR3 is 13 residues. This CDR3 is CASGTSGSYEQFF. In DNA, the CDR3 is TGTGCCAGTGGGACTAGCGGGAGCTATGAGCAGTTCTTC.

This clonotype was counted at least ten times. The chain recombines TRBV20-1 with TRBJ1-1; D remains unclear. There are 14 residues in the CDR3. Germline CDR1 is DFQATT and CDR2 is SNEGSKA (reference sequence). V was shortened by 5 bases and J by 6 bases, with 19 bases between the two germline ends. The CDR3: CSAALVGLDAEAFF. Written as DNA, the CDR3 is TGCAGTGCTGCCCTAGTCGGTTTGGACGCTGAAGCTTTCTTT.

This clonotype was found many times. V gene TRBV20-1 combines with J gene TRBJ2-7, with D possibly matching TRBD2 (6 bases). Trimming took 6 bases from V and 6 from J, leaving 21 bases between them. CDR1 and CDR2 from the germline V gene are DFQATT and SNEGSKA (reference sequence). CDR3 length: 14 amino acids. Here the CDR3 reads CSAFAGFSSSEQYF. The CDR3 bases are TGCAGTGCCTTTGCGGGATTCTCATCTTCCGAGCAGTACTTC.

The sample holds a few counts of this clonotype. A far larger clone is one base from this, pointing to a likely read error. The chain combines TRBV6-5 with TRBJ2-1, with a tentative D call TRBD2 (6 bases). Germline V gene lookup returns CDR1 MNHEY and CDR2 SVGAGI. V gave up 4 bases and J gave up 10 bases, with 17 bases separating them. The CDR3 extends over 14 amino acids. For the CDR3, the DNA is TGTGCCAGCAGTTCCGGGACTCCGGCTAGCGAGCAGTTCTTC. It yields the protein CASSSGTPASEQFF.

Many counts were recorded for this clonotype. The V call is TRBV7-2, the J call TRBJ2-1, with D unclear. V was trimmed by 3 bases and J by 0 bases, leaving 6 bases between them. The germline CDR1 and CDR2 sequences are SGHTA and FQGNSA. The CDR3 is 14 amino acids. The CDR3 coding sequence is TGTGCCAGCAGCTTCCGGGCCTCCTACAATGAGCAGTTCTTC. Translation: CASSFRASYNEQFF.